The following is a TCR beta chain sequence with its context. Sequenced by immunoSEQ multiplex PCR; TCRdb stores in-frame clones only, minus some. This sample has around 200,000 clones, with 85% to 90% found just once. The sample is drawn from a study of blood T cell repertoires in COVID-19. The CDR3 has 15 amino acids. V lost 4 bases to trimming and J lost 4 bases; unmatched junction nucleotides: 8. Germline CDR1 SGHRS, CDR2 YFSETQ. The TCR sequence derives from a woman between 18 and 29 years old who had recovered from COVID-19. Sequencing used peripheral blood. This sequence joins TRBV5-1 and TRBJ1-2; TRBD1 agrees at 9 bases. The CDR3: CASSPGTGRVYGYTF. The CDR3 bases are TGCGCCAGCAGCCCCGGGACAGGGAGGGTCTATGGCTACACCTTC. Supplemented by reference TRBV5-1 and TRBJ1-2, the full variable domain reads KAGVTQTPRYLIKTRGQQVTLSCSPISGHRSVSWYQQTPGQGLQFLFEYFSETQRNKGNFPGRFSGRQFSNSRSEMNVSTLELGDSALYLCASSPGTGRVYGYTFGSGTRLTVV.